Listed here are 5 T cell receptor beta chains from one sample, sequenced in a study of blood T cell repertoires in COVID-19. TCRdb's copy holds only in-frame clones and misses some; the assay was immunoSEQ multiplex PCR. The sample has a few hundred thousand clones, approximately 86% seen once. The source material was peripheral blood. The receptors were gathered from a woman aged 70-85 years with COVID-19, enrolled during active disease.

This clone showed up just a few times. The chain couples TRBV5-1 to TRBJ1-6; 8 bases match TRBD1. The V and J ends lost 2 bases and 8 bases, in that order; junction bases with no gene match: 3. CDR3 length equals 14 residues. Germline V gene lookup returns CDR1 SGHRS and CDR2 YFSETQ. The CDR3 DNA sequence: TGCGCCAGCAGCTTACAGGGGGTAGATTCACCCCTCCACTTT. It encodes CASSLQGVDSPLHF. Variable domain in full (rest from reference TRBV5-1 and TRBJ1-6): KAGVTQTPRYLIKTRGQQVTLSCSPISGHRSVSWYQQTPGQGLQFLFEYFSETQRNKGNFPGRFSGRQFSNSRSEMNVSTLELGDSALYLCASSLQGVDSPLHFGNGTRLTVT.

The chain uses TRBV25-1 and TRBJ2-7, with no clear D. Germline V gene sequence: CDR1 MGHDK, CDR2 SYGVNS. The CDR3 length is 13 residues. Trimming shortened V by 6 bases and J by 0 bases, and 9 bases separated the two germline ends. CDR3 in DNA: TGTGCCAGCAGAGCCGTGAGCTCCTACGAGCAGTACTTC. This codes for CASRAVSSYEQYF.

The chain links TRBV24-1 to TRBJ2-3; TRBD1 matches 9 bases. Per germline, CDR1 KGHDR and CDR2 SFDVKD. Trimming at V came to 5 bases and at J to 8 bases, leaving 4 bases not matched to a gene. CDR3 length: 13 residues. CDR3 nucleotides: TGTGCCACCAGTGTACAGGGGGCGGTTACGCAGTATTTT. Encoded protein: CATSVQGAVTQYF.

The chain has TRBV5-1 and TRBJ1-6, with 10 bases lining up with TRBD1. Germline V gene sequence: CDR1 SGHRS, CDR2 YFSETQ. V was clipped by 4 bases and J by 7 bases; unmatched bases: 5. CDR3 size: 15 residues. Here the CDR3 DNA reads TGCGCCAGCAGCGCCGGGACAGGGGCCAATTCACCCCTCCACTTT. Encoded protein: CASSAGTGANSPLHF.

This clone was seen more than once but under ten times. The chain uses TRBV3-1 (or the pseudogene TRBV3-2) and TRBJ1-5; TRBD1 might be the D (6 bases). CDR3 size: 13 residues. Per the germline V gene, CDR1 is LGHDT and CDR2 is YNNKEL (reference sequence). The V gene lost 2 bases and the J gene lost 11 bases, with 13 bases spanning the gap. The CDR3 sequence: CASSQPPGETQHF. The CDR3 DNA sequence: TGTGCCAGCAGCCAACCACCAGGGGAGACCCAGCATTTT.